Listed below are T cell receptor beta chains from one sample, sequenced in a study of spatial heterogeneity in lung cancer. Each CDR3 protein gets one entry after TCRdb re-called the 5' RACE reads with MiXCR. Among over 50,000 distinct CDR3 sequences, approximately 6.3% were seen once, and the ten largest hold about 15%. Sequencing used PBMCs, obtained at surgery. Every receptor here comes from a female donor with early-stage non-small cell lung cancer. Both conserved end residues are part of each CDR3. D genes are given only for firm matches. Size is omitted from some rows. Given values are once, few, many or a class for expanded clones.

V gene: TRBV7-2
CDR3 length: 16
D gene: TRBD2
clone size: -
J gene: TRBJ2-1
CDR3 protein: CASSPLLAGTYNEQFF
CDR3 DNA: TGTGCCAGCAGCCCCCTACTAGCGGGAACTTACAATGAGCAGTTCTTC

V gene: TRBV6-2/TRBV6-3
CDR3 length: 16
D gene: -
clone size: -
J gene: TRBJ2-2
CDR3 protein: CASSYGPRTNTGELFF
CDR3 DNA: TGTGCCAGCAGTTACGGACCTCGGACGAACACCGGGGAGCTGTTTTTT

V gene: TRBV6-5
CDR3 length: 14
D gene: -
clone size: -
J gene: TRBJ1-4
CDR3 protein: CASSYSTGHEKLFF
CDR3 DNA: TGTGCCAGCAGTTACTCGACCGGGCATGAAAAACTGTTTTTT

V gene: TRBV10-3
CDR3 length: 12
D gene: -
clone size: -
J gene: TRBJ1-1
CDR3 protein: CAISIEGTEAFF
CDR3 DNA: TGTGCCATCAGTATCGAGGGCACTGAAGCTTTCTTT

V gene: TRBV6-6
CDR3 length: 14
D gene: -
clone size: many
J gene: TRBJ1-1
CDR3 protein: CASSADPLGTEAFF
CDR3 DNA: TGTGCCAGCAGTGCTGACCCTTTAGGCACTGAAGCTTTCTTT

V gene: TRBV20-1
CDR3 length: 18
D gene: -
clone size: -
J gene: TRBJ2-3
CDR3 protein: CSARDGHWLGQEGDTQYF
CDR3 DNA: TGCAGTGCTAGAGATGGACATTGGCTCGGACAGGAGGGGGATACGCAGTATTTT

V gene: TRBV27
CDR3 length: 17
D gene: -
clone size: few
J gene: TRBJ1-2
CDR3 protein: CASTLRPKKEPTNGYTF
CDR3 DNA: TGTGCCAGCACTTTGCGACCGAAAAAAGAACCAACTAATGGCTACACCTTC

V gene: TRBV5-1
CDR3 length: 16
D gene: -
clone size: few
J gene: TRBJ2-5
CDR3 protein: CASSKQPRTSQETQYF
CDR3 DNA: TGCGCCAGCAGCAAGCAGCCACGGACGTCCCAAGAGACCCAGTACTTC

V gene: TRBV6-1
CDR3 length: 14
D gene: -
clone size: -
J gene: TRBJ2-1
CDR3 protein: CASRQGGAYNEQFF
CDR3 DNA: TGTGCCAGCAGGCAGGGGGGCGCCTACAATGAGCAGTTCTTC

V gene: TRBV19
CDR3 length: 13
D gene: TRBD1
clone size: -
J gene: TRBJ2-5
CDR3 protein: CASSPQGQETQYF
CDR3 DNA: TGTGCCAGTAGCCCACAGGGGCAAGAGACCCAGTACTTC

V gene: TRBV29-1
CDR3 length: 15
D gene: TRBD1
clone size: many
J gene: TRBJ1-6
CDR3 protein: CSVRQGASYNSPLHF
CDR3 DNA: TGCAGCGTTCGGCAGGGGGCTTCCTATAATTCACCCCTCCACTTT

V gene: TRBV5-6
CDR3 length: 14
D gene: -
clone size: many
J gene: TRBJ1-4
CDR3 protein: CASSVKATNEKLFF
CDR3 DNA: TGTGCCAGCAGCGTGAAAGCTACTAATGAAAAACTGTTTTTT

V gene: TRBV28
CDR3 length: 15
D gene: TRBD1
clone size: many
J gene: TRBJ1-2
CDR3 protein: CASSSRTGALQGYTF
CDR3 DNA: TGTGCCAGCAGTTCCCGGACAGGGGCCCTTCAAGGCTACACCTTC

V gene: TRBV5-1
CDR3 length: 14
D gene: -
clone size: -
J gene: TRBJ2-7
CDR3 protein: CASSLGAGPGEQYF
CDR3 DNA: TGCGCCAGCAGCTTAGGGGCGGGACCCGGGGAGCAGTACTTC

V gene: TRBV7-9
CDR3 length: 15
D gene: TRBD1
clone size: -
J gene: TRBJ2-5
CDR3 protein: CASSPPGQGGETQYF
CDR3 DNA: TGTGCCAGCAGCCCGCCCGGACAGGGGGGGGAGACCCAGTACTTC

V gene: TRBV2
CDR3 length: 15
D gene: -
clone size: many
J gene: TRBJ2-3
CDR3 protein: CASGRSEGGTDTQYF
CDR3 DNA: TGTGCCAGCGGGAGGTCAGAGGGGGGCACAGATACGCAGTATTTT

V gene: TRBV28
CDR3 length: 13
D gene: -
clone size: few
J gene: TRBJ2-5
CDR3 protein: CASSFRAAETQYF
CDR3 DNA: TGTGCCAGCAGTTTTAGGGCTGCAGAGACCCAGTACTTC

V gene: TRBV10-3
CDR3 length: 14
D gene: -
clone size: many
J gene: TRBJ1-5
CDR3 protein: CAIGVGGGNQPQHF
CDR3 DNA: TGTGCCATCGGGGTAGGGGGAGGAAATCAGCCCCAGCATTTT

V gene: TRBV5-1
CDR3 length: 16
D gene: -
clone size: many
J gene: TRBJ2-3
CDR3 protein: CASSLKTAVGTDTQYF
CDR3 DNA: TGCGCCAGCAGCTTGAAGACAGCAGTCGGCACAGATACGCAGTATTTT

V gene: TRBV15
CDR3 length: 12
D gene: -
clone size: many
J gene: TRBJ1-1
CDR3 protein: CATSRDVSRAFF
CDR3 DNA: TGTGCCACCAGCAGAGATGTTAGTAGAGCTTTCTTT

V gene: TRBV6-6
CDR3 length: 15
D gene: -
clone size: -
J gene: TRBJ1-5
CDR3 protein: CASSYSPEGNQPQHF
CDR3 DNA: TGTGCCAGCAGTTACTCGCCAGAGGGGAATCAGCCCCAGCATTTT

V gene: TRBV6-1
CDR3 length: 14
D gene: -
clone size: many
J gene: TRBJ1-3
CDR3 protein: CASSSQGSGNTIYF
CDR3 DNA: TGTGCCAGCAGTTCTCAGGGCTCTGGAAACACCATATATTTT

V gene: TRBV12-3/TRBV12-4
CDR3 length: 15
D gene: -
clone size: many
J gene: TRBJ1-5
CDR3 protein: CASSLSKGLVQPQHF
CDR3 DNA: TGTGCCAGCAGTTTATCTAAAGGGTTGGTTCAGCCCCAGCATTTT

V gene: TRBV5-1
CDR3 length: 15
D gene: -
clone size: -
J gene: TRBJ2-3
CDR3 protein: CASSSTVYGPYTQYF
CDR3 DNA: TGCGCCAGCAGCTCTACTGTTTACGGTCCGTATACGCAGTATTTT

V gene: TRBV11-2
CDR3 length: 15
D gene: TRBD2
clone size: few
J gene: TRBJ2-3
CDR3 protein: CASSGLAGGPDTQYF
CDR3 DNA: TGTGCCAGCAGCGGACTAGCGGGAGGGCCGGATACGCAGTATTTT

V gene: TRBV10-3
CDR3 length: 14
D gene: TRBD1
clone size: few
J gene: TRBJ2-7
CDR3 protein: CAIRAGTGEGEQYF
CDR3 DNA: TGTGCCATCAGAGCCGGGACAGGGGAGGGCGAGCAGTACTTC

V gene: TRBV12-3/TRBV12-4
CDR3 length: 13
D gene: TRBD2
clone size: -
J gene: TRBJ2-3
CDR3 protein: CASSLAGADTQYF
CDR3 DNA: TGTGCCAGCTCCCTCGCGGGAGCAGATACGCAGTATTTT

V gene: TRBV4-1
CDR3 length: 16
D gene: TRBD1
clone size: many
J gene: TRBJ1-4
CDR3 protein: CASSPGQGATNEKLFF
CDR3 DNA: TGCGCCAGCAGCCCCGGACAGGGGGCAACTAATGAAAAACTGTTTTTT

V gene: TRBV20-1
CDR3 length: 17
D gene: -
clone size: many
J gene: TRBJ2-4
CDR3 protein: CSAKAKSGVVTKNIQYF
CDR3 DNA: TGCAGTGCTAAAGCTAAGTCAGGGGTGGTTACCAAAAACATTCAGTACTTC

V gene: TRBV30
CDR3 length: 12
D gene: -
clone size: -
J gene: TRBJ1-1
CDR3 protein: CAWSRWRSEAFF
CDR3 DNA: TGTGCCTGGAGCAGGTGGAGATCTGAAGCTTTCTTT

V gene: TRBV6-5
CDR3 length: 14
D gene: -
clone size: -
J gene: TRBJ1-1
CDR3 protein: CASQRRDRNTEAFF
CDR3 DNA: TGTGCCAGCCAGCGAAGAGACAGGAACACTGAAGCTTTCTTT

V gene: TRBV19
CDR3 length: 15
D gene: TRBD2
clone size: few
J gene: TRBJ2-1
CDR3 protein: CASSIGTSGFHEQFF
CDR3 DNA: TGTGCCAGTAGTATTGGGACTAGCGGGTTCCACGAGCAGTTCTTC

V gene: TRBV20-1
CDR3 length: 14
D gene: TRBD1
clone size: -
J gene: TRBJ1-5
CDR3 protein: CSALDRGGNQPQHF
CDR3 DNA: TGCAGTGCTCTGGACAGGGGAGGCAATCAGCCCCAGCATTTT

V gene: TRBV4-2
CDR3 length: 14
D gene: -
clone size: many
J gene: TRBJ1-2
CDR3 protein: CASSQEQEDYGYTF
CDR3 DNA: TGTGCCAGCAGCCAAGAACAGGAAGACTATGGCTACACCTTC

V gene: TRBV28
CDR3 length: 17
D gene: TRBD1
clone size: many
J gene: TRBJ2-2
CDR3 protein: CASSWIRGSGNTGELFF
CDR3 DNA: TGTGCCAGCAGTTGGATCAGGGGGTCGGGTAACACCGGGGAGCTGTTTTTT

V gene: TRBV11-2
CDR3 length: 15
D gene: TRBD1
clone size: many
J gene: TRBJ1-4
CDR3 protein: CASSPIGTGSEKLFF
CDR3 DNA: TGTGCCAGCAGTCCAATCGGGACAGGGTCCGAAAAACTGTTTTTT

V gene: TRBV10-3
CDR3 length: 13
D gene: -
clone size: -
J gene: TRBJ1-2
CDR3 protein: CAISDLTDYGYTF
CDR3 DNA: TGTGCCATCAGTGATTTGACAGACTATGGCTACACCTTC

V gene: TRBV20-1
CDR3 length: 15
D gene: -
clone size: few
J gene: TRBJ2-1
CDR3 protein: CSVHGGLSSYNEQFF
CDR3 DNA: TGCAGTGTCCACGGGGGACTCAGCTCCTACAATGAGCAGTTCTTC

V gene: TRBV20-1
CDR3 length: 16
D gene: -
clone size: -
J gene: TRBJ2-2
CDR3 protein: CSARGLGVGNTGELFF
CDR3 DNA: TGCAGTGCTAGAGGACTAGGCGTAGGTAACACCGGGGAGCTGTTTTTT

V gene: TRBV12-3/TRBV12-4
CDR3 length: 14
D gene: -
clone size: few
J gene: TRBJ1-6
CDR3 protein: CASNPTGGDSPLHF
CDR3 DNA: TGTGCCAGCAACCCGACAGGAGGGGATTCACCCCTCCACTTT

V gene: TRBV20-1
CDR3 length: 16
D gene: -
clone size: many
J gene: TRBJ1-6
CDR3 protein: CSARDWLVIGNSPLHF
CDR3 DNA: TGCAGTGCTAGAGATTGGTTGGTAATAGGCAATTCACCCCTCCACTTT

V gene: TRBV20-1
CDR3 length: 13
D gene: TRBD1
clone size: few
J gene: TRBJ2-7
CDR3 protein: CSARGTGYYEQYF
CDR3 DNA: TGCAGTGCTAGGGGGACAGGCTACTACGAGCAGTACTTC

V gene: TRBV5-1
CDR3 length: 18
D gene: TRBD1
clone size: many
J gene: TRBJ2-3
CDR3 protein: CASSLEGQGITSTDTQYF
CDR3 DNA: TGCGCCAGCAGCTTGGAGGGACAGGGGATAACTAGCACAGATACGCAGTATTTT

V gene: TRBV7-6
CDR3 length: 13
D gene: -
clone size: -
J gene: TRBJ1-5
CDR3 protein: CASSLAKGQPQHF
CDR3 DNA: TGTGCCAGCAGCTTAGCCAAGGGGCAGCCCCAGCATTTT

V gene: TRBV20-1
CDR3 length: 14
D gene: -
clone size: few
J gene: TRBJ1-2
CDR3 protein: CSATPGGVVYGYTF
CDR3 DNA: TGCAGTGCTACCCCGGGGGGCGTTGTCTATGGCTACACCTTC